This T cell receptor (beta chain) was recovered during a study of blood T cell repertoires in COVID-19. Study information: Collection of acute and convalescent COVID-19 samples took place in the United States, Italy and Spain.

Trimming took off 5 bases at V and 8 bases at J, with 13 bases between the two ends. The CDR3 runs 14 residues. Germline CDR1 and CDR2: MGHDK and SYGVNS. Generated by immunoSEQ multiplex PCR, the TCRdb table keeps only in-frame clones and is missing some. Counted here are tens of thousands of clones, approximately 88% occurring once; the ten biggest clones make up about 5.5%. This TCR was recovered from a man between 60 and 75 years old with COVID-19, enrolled during active disease. V and J are TRBV25-1 and TRBJ1-6, with D possibly TRBD1 on 5 matching bases. What was sequenced was peripheral blood. In DNA form, the CDR3 reads TGTGCCAGCAGTCGAGCGGGGGGAGATTCACCCCTCCACTTT. Protein sequence: CASSRAGGDSPLHF.